This TCR beta chain was documented in a study of blood T cell repertoires in COVID-19 (dated by TCRdb to the early 2020s). In terms of the full investigation: Samples covering the acute and convalescent phases of COVID-19 were provided by collaborators in the United States, Italy and Spain. The material from the prospective study consisted of cDNA or gDNA derived from T cells, B-cell-depleted T cells, or PBMCs. Deeply sampled blood TCRbeta repertoires from subjects exposed to, actively infected with, or recovered from COVID-19 were included in the dataset. The repertoires were released in a freely available public database intended as a resource for research on the immune response to SARS-CoV-2. The samples were drawn from two sources: the first 160 participants of the ongoing ImmuneRACE study, and over 1,000 subjects contributed by 6 global collaborators. Sample metadata almost always included a de-identified subject ID, COVID-19 status, age in years and sex. Where available, HLA class I and class II types were obtained from metadata supplied by the sample provider rather than from assay-based typing.

Its CDR3 holds 16 amino acids, cysteine through phenylalanine. The kept DNA is CDR3 alone, 48 bases in frame from the first base. Looking up the germline V gene yields CDR1 SGHTA and CDR2 FQGTGA. The junction shows trimming of 1 base on V and 0 bases on J, plus 12 bases between the germline ends. Points the paper makes about the study in general: Clinical and demographic metadata were provided uncurated, with the amount varying by source and participant.

The collaborating institutions used their own protocols to collect whole blood in K2EDTA tubes. For TCRbeta analysis, collaborators shipped samples as frozen whole blood, isolated PBMCs, or DNA extracted from either of those sample types. As for this clone: This clone's antigen is unknown. No base qualities exist here, and no much larger clone lies one base off it.

TCRbeta CDR3 regions were amplified from genomic DNA using the immunoSEQ Assay, a bias-controlled multiplex PCR. Turning to the authors' computational methods: Within the assay, amplification of reference gene primers was used to estimate how many nucleated cells each sample contained. To quantify the absolute abundance of each unique TCRbeta CDR3 rearrangement, sequence reads were collapsed and filtered. For each sample, productive Simpson clonality was calculated as the square root of Simpson's diversity index over productive rearrangements. This is the immuneACCESS table as TCRdb keeps it, with only in-frame sequences that have V and J called. A part of the clones is gone; compared with another copy, unresolved V genes explain less than half, and the rest is unexplained. D and trimming were read from the DNA, whereas the V and J calls and clone size are those reported in that table. The sample table shows roughly 300,000 clones, and 81% are seen once. Clones ranked in the top ten supply around 3% of the sample.

The sequence links TRBV7-3 to TRBJ1-1; the D segment could be TRBD1, given 5 matching bases. The receptor comes from an older woman with active or convalescent COVID-19. Sequenced sample: peripheral blood. This receptor has the CDR3 CASSLIGGGLNTEAFF. Read as DNA, the sequence is TGTGCCAGCAGCTTAATAGGCGGGGGATTGAACACTGAAGCTTTCTTT.